This T cell receptor beta chain was captured by sequencing in a study of blood T cell repertoires in COVID-19. Study-level background: Sites across the United States, Italy and Spain contributed samples from acute and convalescent COVID-19.

Germline lookup yields CDR1 MNHEY and CDR2 SVGAGI. Deletions cut 6 bases from V and 6 bases from J, with 8 bases between. CDR3 size: 11 residues. The repertoire was sequenced with immunoSEQ multiplex PCR; TCRdb's copy has only in-frame clones and lacks some. In the table there are 200,000 to 300,000 clones, approximately 91% of which are singletons. Sequences were obtained from peripheral blood. The sequence was collected from a human donor in a cohort sampled during active COVID-19. V and J are TRBV6-5 and TRBJ1-1, with unresolved D. CDR3 nucleotide sequence: TGTGCCAGCAGGGGAGAAGCTGAAGCTTTCTTT. It specifies CASRGEAEAFF.